Sequencing of this TCR beta chain was carried out in a study of T cell repertoires in cytomegalovirus infection. Across the whole study: The public TCR beta signatures pointed to both CMV infection and matching HLA type. The study, taken as a whole, reports: HLA-C-restricted, CMV-specific TCR beta clonotypes were dominant ex vivo.

V dropped 1 base and J dropped 3 bases, with 7 bases sitting between them. The germline V gene encodes CDR1 SGHTA and CDR2 FQGTGA. The length of the CDR3 is 13 residues. This clonotype came up many times. Antigen: not known. TCRdb redid the calling of the reads with MiXCR, one entry per CDR3 protein. The table lists under 250,000 distinct CDR3 sequences, 12% of them singletons, with approximately 1.6% in the top ten. The receptor's source is a human donor in good health (CMV status not recorded). Some clones in this sample may be carry-over from other donors' samples. V gene TRBV7-3 combines with J gene TRBJ2-7, with a weak D call TRBD1 (5 bases). The material sequenced was PBMCs. The CDR3 sequence is CASSLNRNYEQYF. DNA of the CDR3: TGTGCCAGCAGCTTAAACAGGAACTACGAGCAGTACTTC.